This T cell receptor beta chain comes out of a study of human T cells and chemical hapten exposure. Study-level information: A mostly female patient group had alopecia areata, totalis or universalis.

Using its own MiXCR run on the RACE reads, TCRdb lists one record per CDR3 protein. The sample lists under 70,000 distinct CDR3 sequences; about 11% were seen once. This CDR3 spans 12 amino acids. Germline V lookup: CDR1 SGHRS, CDR2 YFSETQ. With 3 bases clipped from V and 7 bases from J, the junction kept 4 bases outside the gene matches. This clonotype was recorded at least ten times. The time point here: pre-sensitization, week 0. The treatment here: therapeutic diphenylcyclopropenone sensitization with weekly scalp DPC. Staff drew blood before applying each patch test. Unfractionated whole blood yielded total RNA.

The sequences come from whole blood, collected in connection with sensitization to the hapten diphenylcyclopropenone (DPC). The clonotype comes from a woman aged 35 to 49 with alopecia areata. Some clones in this sample may be carry-over from other donors' samples. The V and J genes are TRBV5-1 and TRBJ2-7; 7 nucleotides align to TRBD1. This CDR3 reads CASSSDREEQYF. The CDR3 bases are TGCGCCAGCAGCTCTGACAGGGAGGAGCAGTACTTC. The complete variable domain, with remaining parts taken from reference TRBV5-1 and TRBJ2-7, reads KAGVTQTPRYLIKTRGQQVTLSCSPISGHRSVSWYQQTPGQGLQFLFEYFSETQRNKGNFPGRFSGRQFSNSRSEMNVSTLELGDSALYLCASSSDREEQYFGPGTRLTVT.